This record concerns one T cell receptor beta chain sequence. Its antigen is still unknown. One base away there is no much larger clone; base qualities are not given. This entry is derived from a study of cytomegalovirus exposure and HLA in healthy donors (dated by TCRdb to between 2016 and 2019). Regarding the study in general: An earlier analysis of roughly 500 of the donors reported 276 Gb of sequence data and about 120 million unique TCR beta sequences obtained from about 179 million T cells. An early release covering more than 500 HLA-typed donors comprised around 300 gigabases of sequencing data and roughly 85 million unique TCR sequences. Of the 300 to 450 genotyped donors, 81% fell in the genetic ancestry cluster associated with self-reported Caucasian donors. The study was designed to test whether signatures of past pathogen exposure could be identified by cataloging public T cell receptors. The study profiled the T cell repertoires of 500 to 800 subjects by immunosequencing and related them to cytomegalovirus serostatus. Besides the first cohort of 500 to 700 subjects, a separate validation cohort made up of roughly 120 different subjects was used. To predict cytomegalovirus infection status, the study combined high-throughput TCR immunosequencing, statistical association of individual TCRs with disease status, and machine learning. A later analysis re-examined previously published TCR beta repertoires from about 670 donors and added high-resolution HLA genotyping to investigate patterns of TCR occurrence. Rather than using new phenotypic data, the later analysis identified candidate immune exposures from TCR beta sequences and from how often those sequences occurred across donors. An earlier analysis of around 580 of the donors used high-throughput TCR beta sequencing to judge whether each TCR beta V gene segment behaved as functional or pseudogenic. Donor age, sex, ethnicity and CMV serostatus were collected together with the repertoire data. A later genetic analysis used genome-wide SNP genotypes for about 60% of the roughly 700 donors, treating that subset as a discovery cohort. All discovery cohort repertoires had been generated using a single sequencing platform. Class I and class II HLA loci were covered by the typing at four-digit resolution. The number of donors typed differed by locus, with 629-630 for A, B, C, DRB1 and DQB1, 522 for DQA1, 600 to 610 for DPA1, and about 450 for DPB1. Four to six DR-DQ haplotypes were handled as single units for association and clustering because linkage in the cohort was strong. On average, around 240,000 unique TCR beta nucleotide sequences were sequenced per donor among 398 genotyped donors of the cohort, with 15% to 20% of those sequences being non-productive. Results and caveats for the whole study, not just this receptor: The presence/absence analyses assumed that sequencing depth was roughly uniform across donors, and that assumption may not be true. V-gene and J-gene trimming of TCR beta chains was associated with a missense DCLRE1C variant in a later genetic analysis, and the association was replicated in an independent cohort. A later genetic analysis reported fewer N-insertions in productive TCRs among donors in an Asian-associated ancestry cluster than the roughly 700-donor mean. A few of the identified cytomegalovirus-associated TCR beta chains were confirmed in vitro to be specific for cytomegalovirus antigens. Because HLA typing was unavailable for some donors at each locus, only the typed subset was used in association tests. When HLA alleles, especially DR and DQ, strongly co-occurred, attributing TCR associations to individual alleles was difficult. A cluster of highly shared sequence variants was judged likely to be a technical artifact of the sequencing pipeline. Correlated functional status among segregating V segments might be attributable to linkage disequilibrium, but an unknown experimental factor could not be ruled out. The earlier analysis of 587 of the donors excluded roughly 17 rarely observed V segments, including chromosome 9 orphons, because counts were too low. In a later analysis, HLA-associated TCR beta chains were found to be more clonally expanded and to have lower generation probabilities than equally common non-associated chains. Several of the top co-occurrence clusters appeared to be linked to parvovirus B19, influenza, CMV and Epstein-Barr virus, according to a later analysis. A later analysis found that most CMV-associated TCR beta chains appeared HLA-restricted, with HLA associations seemingly driven largely by CMV exposure. In an earlier analysis of 587 of the donors, most TCR beta V segments appeared in productive rearrangements about 87% or about 30% of the time, broadly matching IMGT annotations. A later analysis associated about 17,000 TCR beta sequences with specific HLA alleles at a false discovery rate of 0.05. According to the authors, the approach could potentially be generalized to other disease states and immunological phenotypes. The study gave a list of more than 150 TCR beta chains associated with cytomegalovirus. According to a later analysis, TCR association rates differed among HLA loci, with DRB1 alleles showing the most associated TCRs and HLA-C alleles showing the fewest. CMV serostatus was the only immune exposure information available for the cohort. Only TCR beta chains were sequenced in this cohort, and the absence of alpha or paired-chain data limited detectable features. Some IMGT-functional V segments, including TRBV6-2 and TRBV6-3, could not be told apart with the 87-base-pair reads, so those segments were excluded. A further reported finding was that TCR beta sequences accurately predicted the HLA-A and HLA-B alleles for most subjects in the first cohort. Cytomegalovirus status was reported to be diagnosed by the classifier with high specificity and sensitivity in both the original and validation cohorts. While some public TCRs were present in many individuals, most TCR sequences turned up only very rarely across donors.

In total, approximately 610 healthy bone marrow donors made up the cohort. At the time of sampling, all cohort members were nominally healthy, though unrecorded immune exposures were likely present. The donor was CMV seronegative and belonged to the group of approximately 320 seronegative cohort members. A peripheral blood sample was provided by each donor, and peripheral blood mononuclear cells were used for TCR beta sequencing. Genomic DNA extraction from the blood cell samples was performed with the Qiagen DNeasy Blood Extraction Kit. The protocol used for the library was the immunoSEQ multiplex PCR assay. For the multiplex PCR, a mixture combining 60 forward primers for TCR Vbeta segments and 13 reverse primers for TCR Jbeta segments was used. A multiplex PCR assay on genomic DNA amplified the CDR3 region of rearranged TCR beta genes. The Illumina HiSeq System was used to sequence the amplified TCR beta libraries as 87-base-pair reads. The original methods were these. In a later analysis, around 80 million unique TCR beta chains were counted across the roughly 700 repertoires, and roughly 9.9 million of these chains were shared by at least two donors. Raw reads were error-corrected and collapsed into unique sequences by a nearest-neighbor algorithm in which closely related sequences were merged to remove PCR and sequencing errors. To assign V, D and J gene segments, CDR3 sequences were aligned to IMGT reference sequences. Each retained sequence needed at least a six-nucleotide match to both a V gene segment and a J gene segment. Rearrangements were classified as productive when the CDR3 lacked stop codons and remained in frame with V and J, and all other rearrangements were classified as non-productive. Following IMGT convention, CDR3 was defined as the stretch from the second conserved V-encoded cysteine up to the conserved J-encoded phenylalanine. The earlier analysis of 587 of the donors excluded any sequence lacking an unambiguous match to a single V gene segment. An earlier analysis of under 750 of the donors called V segments functional above 56.7% productive rearrangements and segregating when the between-donor standard deviation exceeded 5%. To diagnose cytomegalovirus status from the catalog of TCR beta chain sequences, a statistical classification framework was built. V and J gene assignment, in a later analysis, came from comparing TCR nucleotide sequences with IMGT/GENE-DB human TR gene sequences. The TCRdist pipeline was used in a later analysis to assign CDR3 sequences and most-parsimonious VDJ recombination scenarios. A later analysis defined each TCR beta chain by its CDR3 amino acid sequence plus V-gene family, and excluded reads lacking a unique V-gene family. A later analysis removed roughly 590 highly shared, low-generation-probability nucleotide sequences to deal with suspected cross-contamination and a sequencing artifact. A later analysis calculated a clonal expansion index for each public chain from normalized within-repertoire ranks of inferred template counts. In a later analysis, generation probabilities were computed with a VDJ recombination model fitted to out-of-frame rearrangements, and the resulting probabilities were checked against IGoR. A later analysis scored TCR-TCR, TCR-HLA and TCR-CMV co-occurrence with hypergeometric tests, applying a repertoire-size bias correction to TCR pairs. In a later analysis, false discovery rates were estimated by permuting HLA or CMV assignments 20 times. In a later analysis, co-occurring TCRs were grouped using DBSCAN, with TCRdist sequence similarity added in when clustering inside HLA-allele-positive subsets. For co-occurrence clustering, repertoires with fewer than 30,000 or more than 120,000 public chains were excluded, along with roughly 5 repertoires with anomalous nucleotide sharing. TCRdb re-hosts the immuneACCESS table, in-frame sequences only. Its copies lack some clones; in the studies checked, an unresolved V gene accounts for under half of them, and the cause for the rest is not known. The D gene and trimming were derived from the DNA, and the V and J assignments and clone size from that table. Counted in this sample were 160,000 or so clones; around 77% of them appeared once. In total, the top ten clones hold around 1% of the sample.

Including the terminal cysteine and phenylalanine, the CDR3 comprises 15 residues. The read is trimmed to its CDR3 DNA, 45 bases read in frame from base 1. Reading the germline V gene gives CDR1 SGHRS and CDR2 YFSETQ. At the junction V is shortened by 5 bases and J by 4 bases, with 16 bases in between. The chain links TRBV5-1 with TRBJ1-3; the D gene is possibly TRBD1, with 5 bases matching. The receptor comes from a woman between 40 and 55 years old in good health and CMV-seronegative. Sequenced sample: PBMCs. The CDR3 in this case is CASRTDSIPGNTIYF. At the DNA level, the sequence is TGCGCCAGCAGGACAGATTCCATCCCGGGAAACACCATATATTTT.